A single T cell receptor beta chain is shown here with its context. Its antigen remains unidentified. The sample originates from a study of graft-versus-host responses after intestinal transplantation. Study details: Each of the recipients got a multivisceral, liver-intestinal, or isolated intestinal transplant. The recipients all started with anti-thymocyte globulin induction and then took tacrolimus and steroids for 3 to 4 years. Notes on the study in general: Recipient bone marrow held GvH clones, some seen earlier in ileum or blood.

Here immunoSEQ multiplex PCR was the method, and the copy in TCRdb shows in-frame clones only, minus some. Of approximately 70,000 clones listed, over 85% are singletons. Germline-derived CDR1 and CDR2 are LNHDA and SQIVND (reference sequence). This CDR3 is 13 amino acids long. Deletions cut 7 bases from V and 0 bases from J, with 7 bases between. The TCR comes from a human patient who received an intestinal transplant, so some T cells may come from the graft donor. J is TRBJ1-3 and V is TRBV19; no clear D. Sequencing used bone marrow, obtained roughly 110 weeks after intestinal transplantation. The CDR3 spells CASKDDSGNTIYF. DNA for the CDR3: TGTGCCAGTAAAGACGACTCTGGAAACACCATATATTTT.